This T cell receptor beta chain was retrieved from a study of T cell clones after liver transplantation. Looking at the study overall: TCRbeta sequencing after a pre-transplant mixed lymphocyte reaction identified graft-donor-reactive clones, later tracked in post-transplant blood. Without induction therapy, subjects received standard immunosuppression until 12-24 months post-transplant.

Repertoires were generated with immunoSEQ multiplex PCR, while TCRdb's copy carries only in-frame clones and drops some. This sample has more than 70,000 clones, with around four fifths found just once. Per germline, CDR1 SGHKS and CDR2 YYEKEE (reference sequence). This CDR3 spans 17 amino acids. Trimming took 3 bases from V and 4 from J, leaving 19 bases between them. The sequence was obtained from a human patient who received a liver transplant. Some T cells may be transferred from the graft donor. This chain uses TRBV5-5 with TRBJ1-4; TRBD1 is a possible D gene (5 bases). The specimen was CD4+ T cells from blood, collected at the 22-month timepoint. Here the CDR3 reads CASSSVVGYGGNEKLFF. CDR3 coding DNA: TGTGCCAGCAGCTCCGTGGTGGGGTATGGGGGTAATGAAAAACTGTTTTTT. The whole variable domain, remainder taken from reference TRBV5-5 and TRBJ1-4, is DAGVTQSPTHLIKTRGQQVTLRCSPISGHKSVSWYQQVLGQGPQFIFQYYEKEERGRGNFPDRFSARQFPNYSSELNVNALLLGDSALYLCASSSVVGYGGNEKLFFGSGTQLSVL.